The 22 T cell receptor beta chains below come from one sample, sequenced in a study of blood T cell repertoires in COVID-19 (dated by TCRdb to the early 2020s). Library generation was performed with the immunoSEQ multiplex PCR assay. TCRdb took over this immuneACCESS table, retaining in-frame rearrangements with V and J assigned. Such tables are incomplete; in checked studies, under half of the missing clones stem from an unresolved V gene, and the remainder is unexplained. The sample table shows 470,000 or so clones, and 75% to 90% are seen once. The leading ten clones occupy around 4.4% of the sample. Sample: peripheral blood. The source is a woman aged 30 to 39 with acute or convalescent COVID-19.

The gene calls are TRBV5-1 and TRBJ2-7; TRBD1 matches 7 bases. The germline gives CDR1 SGHRS, CDR2 YFSETQ. CDR3 length equals 13 residues. The V gene end was trimmed by 5 bases and the J gene end by 0 bases; junction bases not matched to a gene: 2. CDR3 DNA sequence: TGCGCCAGCAGTTGGGACAGCTCCTACGAGCAGTACTTC. This translates into CASSWDSSYEQYF.

The chain is built from TRBV29-1 and TRBJ2-5, with a possible D match to TRBD1 (6 bases). Per the germline V gene, CDR1 is SQVTM and CDR2 is ANQGSEA. The CDR3 has 15 amino acids. V lost 6 bases to trimming and J lost 2 bases, with 19 bases between them. The CDR3 nucleotides read TGCAGCGTGACCCTGACAGGAATAAAGCAAGAGACCCAGTACTTC. Its translation is CSVTLTGIKQETQYF. Supplemented by reference TRBV29-1 and TRBJ2-5, the full variable domain reads SAVISQKPSRDICQRGTSLTIQCQVDSQVTMMFWYRQQPGQSLTLIATANQGSEATYESGFVIDKFPISRPNLTFSTLTVSNMSPEDSSIYLCSVTLTGIKQETQYFGPGTRLLVL.

This chain uses TRBV5-1 with TRBJ2-5; 8 bases match TRBD1. Germline V lookup: CDR1 SGHRS, CDR2 YFSETQ. The CDR3 runs 15 residues. V trimming: 0 bases; J trimming: 2 bases; junction bases outside the gene matches: 3. CDR3 loop: CASSLGHRGQETQYF. As DNA, the CDR3 is TGCGCCAGCAGCTTGGGCCACAGGGGGCAAGAGACCCAGTACTTC.

The J gene is TRBJ1-1, the V gene TRBV19; tentative D call: TRBD1 (6 bases). V lost 8 bases to trimming and J lost 13 bases, with 23 bases between them. The CDR3 extends over 13 amino acids. Germline V CDR1 and CDR2: LNHDA, SQIVND (reference sequence). CDR3 in amino acids: CASCFLPPQGYFF. The CDR3 DNA reads TGTGCCAGTTGTTTCTTGCCCCCTCAGGGGTATTTCTTT. Using reference TRBV19 and TRBJ1-1 for the parts outside the CDR3, the full variable domain is DGGITQSPKYLFRKEGQNVTLSCEQNLNHDAMYWYRQDPGQGLRLIYYSQIVNDFQKGDIAEGYSVSREKKESFPLTVTSAQKNPTAFYLCASCFLPPQGYFFGQGTRLTVV.

The gene calls are TRBV13 and TRBJ2-5; D is possibly TRBD2 (6 bases). Germline V gives CDR1 PRHDT, CDR2 FYEKMQ (reference sequence). This CDR3 comprises 18 residues. V was trimmed by 3 bases and J by 4 bases, leaving 24 bases between them. CDR3 loop: CASSFSRGYASNLETQYF. Written as DNA, the CDR3 is TGTGCCAGCAGCTTTAGTCGGGGGTATGCTAGCAATTTAGAGACCCAGTACTTC.

This clone was counted a single time. The chain is built from TRBV19 and TRBJ1-3; unclear D gene. CDR1 is LNHDA and CDR2 is SQIVND in the germline V gene (reference sequence). The CDR3 consists of 15 residues. With 3 bases removed from V and 2 bases from J, the gap between germline ends came to 11 bases. CDR3 loop: CASSIEGVPGNTIYF. The CDR3 DNA follows: TGTGCCAGTAGTATCGAGGGAGTACCTGGAAACACCATATATTTT.

V and J are TRBV6-1 and TRBJ2-6, with unresolved D. CDR1 and CDR2 (germline): MNHNS, SASEGT. There are 13 residues in the CDR3. The CDR3 bases are TGTGCGGCGGCGAGCTCTGGGGCCAACGTCCTGACTTTC. Translation: CAAASSGANVLTF.

The genes are TRBV19 and TRBJ2-3, with D tentatively TRBD2 (6 bases). Trimming took 9 bases from V and 6 from J, leaving 10 bases between them. The CDR3 covers 11 residues. CDR1 is LNHDA and CDR2 is SQIVND in the germline V gene (reference sequence). The CDR3 sequence is CASTSWDTQYF. The CDR3 bases are TGTGCCAGCACTAGCTGGGATACGCAGTATTTT.

The chain employs TRBV19 and TRBJ2-1, with 11 nucleotides matching TRBD1. V trimming: 9 bases; J trimming: 5 bases; junction bases outside the gene matches: 9. Germline V gene lookup returns CDR1 LNHDA and CDR2 SQIVND (reference sequence). The CDR3 loop spans 15 amino acids. CDR3 loop: CARRLGDRGDNEQFF. The CDR3 nucleotides read TGTGCCAGACGGCTGGGGGACAGGGGGGACAATGAGCAGTTCTTC.

Only a few counts were recorded for this clone. V gene TRBV2 combines with J gene TRBJ1-2, with a tentative D call TRBD1 (6 bases). V lost 5 bases, J lost 6 bases, and 16 bases lay in between. CDR3 length equals 14 residues. Germline V gene lookup returns CDR1 SNHLY and CDR2 FYNNEI. CDR3 sequence (DNA): TGTGCCAGCAGTTCCGGGACACCAAGGGATGGCTACACCTTC. It yields the protein CASSSGTPRDGYTF.

The V call is TRBV7-8, the J call TRBJ2-5; 13 positions match TRBD2. Unmatched junction bases numbered 7, after V lost 5 bases and J lost 1 base. This CDR3 has 17 amino acids. Germline CDR1 and CDR2: SGHVS and FQNEAQ. CDR3 region: CASSPGLAGAFQETQYF. CDR3 in DNA: TGTGCCAGCAGCCCCGGACTAGCGGGGGCGTTCCAAGAGACCCAGTACTTC.

The chain combines TRBV4-1 with TRBJ1-6; D is possibly TRBD1 (6 bases). This CDR3 is built from 15 residues. Looked up from germline, CDR1 is MGHRA and CDR2 is YSYEKL. Trimming left V 1 base short and J 5 bases short, with 9 bases between. The CDR3 nucleotides are TGCGCCAGCAGCCAAGTCAGGGGCAATAATTCACCCCTCCACTTT. It specifies CASSQVRGNNSPLHF.

This clone was counted at least ten times. The gene calls are TRBV19 and TRBJ1-5, with D unclear. The CDR3 contains 13 residues. Per the germline V gene, CDR1 is LNHDA and CDR2 is SQIVND (reference sequence). Between the trimmed V and J ends, which lost 4 bases and 5 bases, there was a span of 9 bases. This CDR3 is CASSTEGYQPQHF. CDR3 bases: TGTGCCAGTAGTACGGAGGGCTATCAGCCCCAGCATTTT.

This clone was seen just once. The chain carries TRBV5-1 and TRBJ1-6; 8 positions match TRBD1. The germline V gene encodes CDR1 SGHRS and CDR2 YFSETQ. The CDR3 is 14 amino acids. The V and J ends lost 5 bases and 8 bases, in that order; junction bases with no gene match: 6. The CDR3 region is CASSPGGMDSPLHF. The CDR3 DNA follows: TGCGCCAGCAGTCCAGGGGGCATGGATTCACCCCTCCACTTT.

This clone was recorded once. This sequence joins TRBV27 and TRBJ1-3; D gene uncertain. The CDR3 spans 13 residues. Looked up from germline, CDR1 is MNHEY and CDR2 is SMNVEV (reference sequence). Trimming left V 4 bases short and J 4 bases short, with 8 bases between. Here the CDR3 reads CASSSRWGNTIYF. CDR3 in DNA: TGTGCCAGCAGTTCACGGTGGGGAAACACCATATATTTT.

The rearrangement joins TRBV6-5 to TRBJ1-4, with 7 bases lining up with TRBD1. Germline CDR1 MNHEY, CDR2 SVGAGI. The CDR3 runs 14 residues. J gave up 7 bases and V 4 bases, and 6 bases lay outside the gene matches. Here the CDR3 reads CASSSGTVGEKLFF. CDR3 in DNA: TGTGCCAGCAGTTCCGGGACAGTGGGTGAAAAACTGTTTTTT.

The V gene is TRBV13, the J gene TRBJ2-1, with 9 bases fitting TRBD2. From germline, CDR1 is PRHDT and CDR2 FYEKMQ (reference sequence). This CDR3 has 16 residues. V gave up 2 bases and J gave up 8 bases; unmatched junction bases: 10. The CDR3 coding sequence is TGTGCCAGCAGCTTACAAAGTCGCTGGACTAGCGATGAGCAGTTCTTC. This codes for CASSLQSRWTSDEQFF. Variable domain in full (rest from reference TRBV13 and TRBJ2-1): AAGVIQSPRHLIKEKRETATLKCYPIPRHDTVYWYQQGPGQDPQFLISFYEKMQSDKGSIPDRFSAQQFSDYHSELNMSSLELGDSALYFCASSLQSRWTSDEQFFGPGTRLTVL.

The chain carries TRBV11-3 and TRBJ2-7; 11 positions match TRBD1. The germline V gene encodes CDR1 SGHNT and CDR2 YENEEA. The V and J ends lost 5 bases and 6 bases, in that order; junction bases with no gene match: 3. The CDR3 contains 13 residues. The CDR3 sequence is CASSDGTGGEQYF. As DNA, the CDR3 is TGTGCCAGCAGCGACGGGACAGGGGGCGAGCAGTACTTC.

This clone was picked up one time. This rearrangement joins TRBV19 to TRBJ1-4, with 9 bases that match TRBD1. From germline, CDR1 is LNHDA and CDR2 SQIVND (reference sequence). Trimming cost V 5 bases and J 7 bases; bases outside gene matches: 8. The CDR3 is 15 amino acids. The CDR3 region is CASSPYRGQGEKLFF. DNA of the CDR3: TGTGCCAGTAGTCCCTACAGGGGGCAAGGTGAAAAACTGTTTTTT.

The chain joins TRBV27 to TRBJ2-7, with TRBD2 matching 8 bases. With V trimmed by 6 bases and J by 4 bases, 11 bases remained unmatched. The CDR3 loop spans 15 amino acids. Germline V gene sequence: CDR1 MNHEY, CDR2 SMNVEV (reference sequence). The CDR3 sequence is CASSPGTGGGYEQYF. DNA for the CDR3: TGTGCCAGCAGCCCCGGGACGGGAGGGGGATACGAGCAGTACTTC.

This clone was seen only once. The chain combines TRBV5-6 with TRBJ2-4; TRBD1 matches at 9 bases. This CDR3 is 17 amino acids long. Unmatched junction bases numbered 12, after V lost 2 bases and J lost 6 bases. The germline gives CDR1 SGHDT, CDR2 YYEEEE. The CDR3 protein is CASSFGAGTGRRNIQYF. CDR3 DNA: TGTGCCAGCAGCTTTGGCGCCGGGACAGGGAGGAGAAACATTCAGTACTTC. Supplemented by reference TRBV5-6 and TRBJ2-4, the full variable domain reads DAGVTQSPTHLIKTRGQQVTLRCSPKSGHDTVSWYQQALGQGPQFIFQYYEEEERQRGNFPDRFSGHQFPNYSSELNVNALLLGDSALYLCASSFGAGTGRRNIQYFGAGTRLSVL.

This chain joins TRBV6-2 or TRBV6-3 and TRBJ2-3, with D perhaps TRBD1 (6 bases). V lost 5 bases, J lost 3 bases, and 21 bases lay in between. The CDR3 is 17 residues long. Germline CDR1 and CDR2: MNHEY and SVGEGT. The chain's CDR3 is CASSQYGQILSTDTQYF. CDR3 nucleotide sequence: TGTGCCAGCAGTCAGTATGGACAGATCCTTAGTACAGATACGCAGTATTTT.